This T cell receptor beta chain was found in a study of neurological immune-mediated disorders. Findings and caveats of the study: Patients with HTLV-1-associated myelopathy showed the most TCR clonal expansion. Those with multiple sclerosis showed the least, falling below healthy controls. Among expanded clones, no CDR3 amino acid sequences were shared across subjects, a pattern suggesting private repertoires in all groups.

This clonotype was seen at least ten times. The antigen is unknown. The T cells used for sorted libraries numbered 1 million, either CD4+ or CD8+. A single record per CDR3 protein comes from TCRdb applying MiXCR to the 5' RACE reads. Of about 22,000 distinct CDR3 sequences in the sample, 6.2% were seen once. Sequencing input: CD8+ T cells from blood. This TCR came from a man aged 18 to 29 in good health.

CDR3 residues: CASYWTGRNTGELFF. As DNA, the CDR3 is TGTGCCAGCTATTGGACAGGCAGGAACACCGGGGAGCTGTTTTTT. This rearrangement joins TRBV12-3 or TRBV12-4 to TRBJ2-2, with TRBD1 matching over 7 bases. The CDR3 sequence is 15 residues long. Trimming removed 8 bases from V and 1 base from J; junction bases left unmatched: 7.